These T cell receptor beta chains were read from a single sample in a study of T-cell reconstitution after alpha-beta-depleted transplantation in children. TCRdb used MiXCR to reprocess the PCR reads, holding one entry per CDR3 protein. The sample includes about 980,000 distinct CDR3 sequences, 25% to 30% of them seen just once. Sequences were derived from PBMCs, mostly from graft donor cells, sampled 360 days after TCRalphabeta/CD19-depleted stem cell transplant. These receptors all come from a boy less than two years old who had a stem cell transplant for SCID, so the T cells may come from the graft donor. The CDR3 runs from the conserved cysteine through the conserved F or W. A D gene is named only where the DNA matches it firmly.

V	D	J	CDR3
TRBV12-3/TRBV12-4	TRBD1	TRBJ1-6	CASSSSSGTGYSPLHF
TRBV12-5	TRBD1	TRBJ2-1	CASGLEDRDSYNEQFF
TRBV29-1	NA	TRBJ2-1	CSVDSISSYNEQFF
TRBV12-3/TRBV12-4	NA	TRBJ2-7	CASSLAPRTAHEQYF
TRBV6-1	TRBD1	TRBJ2-2	CASRRDRGPGELFF
TRBV7-9	NA	TRBJ1-6	CASSPLQGFNSPLHF
TRBV6-1	NA	TRBJ2-7	CASSRRFLMSGASYEQYF
TRBV18	NA	TRBJ2-4	CASSPFGGARGAKNIQYF
TRBV25-1	NA	TRBJ2-5	CASSEDPMGTQYF
TRBV2	TRBD1	TRBJ2-1	CASSEALYPGGPEQFF
TRBV6-2/TRBV6-3	TRBD2	TRBJ2-1	CASSQRLAGGLGDEQFF
TRBV12-3/TRBV12-4	NA	TRBJ1-2	CASSLGSTSDLNGYTF
TRBV9	TRBD1	TRBJ1-2	CASSVDPGQGYGYTF
TRBV5-6	TRBD2	TRBJ2-6	CASSWGGTGANVLTF
TRBV12-3/TRBV12-4	NA	TRBJ1-2	CASSLGNSYGYTF
TRBV5-1	NA	TRBJ2-5	CASSSNRGQGETQYF
TRBV7-9	TRBD1	TRBJ2-7	CASRLTGTGYVEQYF
TRBV6-1	NA	TRBJ2-2	CASSQHRERTGELFF
TRBV5-1	TRBD1	TRBJ2-1	CASSMAGTGGNEQFF
TRBV7-2	NA	TRBJ2-1	CASSLRGGGTFYNEQFF
TRBV30	TRBD1	TRBJ2-1	CAWNGYRGDNEQFF
TRBV6-5	NA	TRBJ2-7	CASSFLKGAPLWEQYF
TRBV10-3	TRBD1	TRBJ2-1	CASKPGQGAGEQFF
TRBV5-1	NA	TRBJ2-3	CASSVTPAIGGLDTQYF
TRBV20-1	TRBD2	TRBJ2-1	CSAEGLAGVNEQFF
TRBV29-1	NA	TRBJ1-1	CSAPVGTEAFF
TRBV7-2	NA	TRBJ2-5	CASSLFRGVGEETQYF
TRBV29-1	NA	TRBJ2-3	CSVEDRTDTQYF
TRBV3-1	NA	TRBJ1-6	CASSQYPGRDNSPLHF
TRBV5-1	NA	TRBJ2-5	CASSLGPIGETQYF